These 11 T cell receptor beta chains were all obtained from the same sample, sequenced in a study of beta chain features in type 1 diabetes. Study-level points and caveats: Type 1 diabetes patients had TCRB CDR3s that were shorter (moderately but significantly so) in all four CD4+ subsets.

TCRB transcripts that were expressed got sequenced, as all of the isolated RNA had been reverse transcribed. Sequencing used immunoSEQ multiplex PCR; TCRdb keeps in-frame clones, though not all of them. The repertoire consists of approximately 270,000 clones, with 14% occurring once and the leading ten covering roughly 0.018%. These TCRs' antigens remain unknown. The specimen was naive CD4+ T cells from blood. These receptor sequences come from a man in his thirties or forties with type 1 diabetes.

The V gene is TRBV2, the J gene TRBJ1-1; D might be TRBD1 (6 bases). The CDR3 runs to 12 residues. Germline V CDR1 and CDR2: SNHLY, FYNNEI. V lost 4 bases, J lost 4 bases, and 7 bases lay in between. The CDR3 loop is CASSVRGTEAFF. CDR3 coding DNA: TGTGCCAGCAGTGTCAGGGGCACTGAAGCTTTCTTT.

The chain carries TRBV29-1 and TRBJ2-1; 8 nucleotides line up with TRBD2. The CDR3 contains 15 residues. Trimming at V came to 5 bases and at J to 4 bases, leaving 10 bases not matched to a gene. CDR1 and CDR2 (germline): SQVTM, ANQGSEA. The CDR3, as DNA: TGCAGCGTTTTGGTTCGGTCGGGAGGGTACAATGAGCAGTTCTTC. It encodes CSVLVRSGGYNEQFF.

This clone was seen only a few times. The chain recombines TRBV29-1 with TRBJ2-7, with TRBD1 identical over 9 bases. The CDR3 covers 13 residues. Losses at the gene ends were 5 bases for V and 1 base for J; bases not matched to a gene: 3. CDR1 is SQVTM and CDR2 is ANQGSEA in the germline V gene. In DNA form, the CDR3 reads TGCAGCGTTTTGACAGGGGGATCCTACGAGCAGTACTTC. Translated: CSVLTGGSYEQYF.

The V call is TRBV11-2, the J call TRBJ2-1; D gene unclear. The V gene's germline CDR1 is SGHAT and CDR2 FQNNGV. This CDR3 comprises 12 residues. Between the trimmed V and J ends, which lost 5 bases and 7 bases, there was a span of 9 bases. The DNA for the CDR3 is TGTGCCAGCAGCCGGAGTGGGAATGAGCAGTTCTTC. Translated: CASSRSGNEQFF.

The rearrangement links TRBV28 to TRBJ2-5; D is possibly TRBD2 (8 bases). Trimming removed 5 bases at V and 5 bases at J, with 21 bases between. The CDR3 runs 16 residues. Germline values: CDR1 MDHEN, CDR2 SYDVKM. Written as DNA, the CDR3 is TGTGCCAGCAGTCTCGGCCACAGGGGCGGGGGGGAGACCCAGTACTTC. Translating gives CASSLGHRGGGETQYF.

The V gene is TRBV28, the J gene TRBJ2-1, with 10 bases aligning to TRBD2. Trimming removed 10 bases from V and 5 bases from J; junction bases left unmatched: 17. This CDR3 is built from 17 residues. In germline, CDR1 is MDHEN, CDR2 SYDVKM. CDR3 DNA sequence: TGTGCCACCCATTCGGGTTTAGGTAGCGGGAGGAACAATGAGCAGTTCTTC. This translates into CATHSGLGSGRNNEQFF.

This clone showed up just a few times. This chain joins TRBV11-2 and TRBJ2-7; 7 positions agree with TRBD1. Trimming at V came to 5 bases and at J to 2 bases, leaving 9 bases not matched to a gene. From germline, CDR1 is SGHAT and CDR2 FQNNGV. This CDR3 region has 15 residues. CDR3 loop: CASSPLTGSTYEQYF. The CDR3 nucleotides are TGTGCCAGCAGCCCCCTGACAGGGTCCACCTACGAGCAGTACTTC.

The chain is built from TRBV25-1 and TRBJ2-3, with D tentatively TRBD2 (6 bases). V shed 6 bases and J shed 0 bases, with 13 bases lying between them. CDR3 length: 15 residues. The germline gives CDR1 MGHDK, CDR2 SYGVNS. The CDR3 bases are TGTGCCAGCAGCTCTAGCGCTCTAAGCACAGATACGCAGTATTTT. Translating gives CASSSSALSTDTQYF. Filled out from reference TRBV25-1 and TRBJ2-3, the complete variable domain reads EADIYQTPRYLVIGTGKKITLECSQTMGHDKMYWYQQDPGMELHLIHYSYGVNSTEKGDLSSESTVSRIRTEHFPLTLESARPSHTSQYLCASSSSALSTDTQYFGPGTRLTVL.

This clone appeared a few times. V is TRBV18 and J is TRBJ2-3; possibly TRBD2 for D (6 bases). This CDR3 has 14 residues. Germline CDR1 reads KGHSH; CDR2 reads LQKENI. Trimming cost V 7 bases and J 2 bases, with 13 bases left between them. CDR3 residues: CASCPGVLTDTQYF. Written as DNA, the CDR3 is TGTGCCAGCTGCCCGGGGGTCCTCACAGATACGCAGTATTTT. Full variable domain (outside the CDR3, taken from reference TRBV18 and TRBJ2-3): NAGVMQNPRHLVRRRGQEARLRCSPMKGHSHVYWYRQLPEEGLKFMVYLQKENIIDESGMPKERFSAEFPKEGPSILRIQQVVRGDSAAYFCASCPGVLTDTQYFGPGTRLTVL.

The gene calls are TRBV15 and TRBJ2-1, with D possibly TRBD2 on 6 matching bases. Trimming stripped 0 bases from V and 10 bases from J, with 10 bases between. This CDR3 region has 13 residues. Germline V gene data show CDR1 as LNHNV and CDR2 as YYDKDF (reference sequence). The CDR3 DNA is TGTGCCACCAGCAGAGAGGAGGGAACGGAGCAGTTCTTC. This codes for CATSREEGTEQFF.

This clone was counted only a few times. The DNA for the CDR3 is TGTGCCTGGATTCTTAGCGGGTACGAGCAGTACTTC. It yields the protein CAWILSGYEQYF. The genes are TRBV30 and TRBJ2-7; 7 nucleotides agree with TRBD2. The CDR3 is 12 residues long. Germline assignment: CDR1 GTSNPN and CDR2 SVGIG (reference sequence). J lost 4 bases, V lost 4 bases, and 4 bases had no gene match.